Following are 15 T cell receptor beta chains from one sample sequenced in a study of T cell changes during pregnancy in multiple sclerosis. Produced via immunoSEQ multiplex PCR; TCRdb's table is partial and in-frame only. The repertoire holds 55,000 to 80,000 clones, roughly 92% seen once, with 2.5% to 3.5% in the top ten. The sample in question was CD8+ T cells from peripheral blood mononuclear cells, obtained in the second trimester of pregnancy. These receptor sequences come from a female donor with multiple sclerosis, enrolled in a pregnancy study.

This rearrangement joins TRBV6-1 to TRBJ1-1, with D uncertain. The CDR3 has 15 amino acids. Germline-derived CDR1 and CDR2 are MNHNS and SASEGT. Trimming stripped 8 bases from V and 4 bases from J, with 20 bases between. Written as DNA, the CDR3 is TGTGCCAGCTATGAGAGGAGACGGGTGGTCACTGAAGCTTTCTTT. The encoded protein is CASYERRRVVTEAFF.

V and J are TRBV7-9 and TRBJ1-2; D is undetermined. The V and J ends lost 1 base and 4 bases respectively, with 13 bases between them. Germline CDR1 SEHNR, CDR2 FQNEAQ (reference sequence). CDR3 length equals 15 residues. The CDR3 DNA follows: TGTGCCAGCAGCTTAGGGGCGCGACCTCCCTATGGCTACACCTTC. Protein product: CASSLGARPPYGYTF. Looking up the rest from reference TRBV7-9 and TRBJ1-2 gives the full variable domain: DTGVSQNPRHKITKRGQNVTFRCDPISEHNRLYWYRQTLGQGPEFLTYFQNEAQLEKSRLLSDRFSAERPKGSFSTLEIQRTEQGDSAMYLCASSLGARPPYGYTFGSGTRLTVV.

The chain links TRBV7-3 to TRBJ1-1, with a tentative D call TRBD1 (5 bases). The CDR3 is 15 residues long. Trimming took off 1 base at V and 2 bases at J, with 11 bases between the two ends. The germline V gene encodes CDR1 SGHTA and CDR2 FQGTGA. The CDR3 spells CASSLKWGYNTEAFF. For the CDR3, the DNA is TGTGCCAGCAGCTTAAAGTGGGGCTATAACACTGAAGCTTTCTTT.

The chain carries TRBV7-9 and TRBJ1-4; 7 nucleotides line up with TRBD1. J gave up 6 bases and V 4 bases, and 11 bases lay outside the gene matches. The CDR3 is made up of 16 amino acids. Germline CDR1 and CDR2: SEHNR and FQNEAQ (reference sequence). The CDR3 is CASSWSPRDRDEKLFF. Here the CDR3 DNA reads TGTGCCAGCAGCTGGTCGCCCCGGGACAGAGATGAAAAACTGTTTTTT.

This chain links TRBV5-1 with TRBJ2-7; 7 bases align to TRBD1. The CDR3 length is 14 residues. The germline gives CDR1 SGHRS, CDR2 YFSETQ. V shed 3 bases and J 2 bases; nucleotides not matched to a gene: 5. The CDR3 nucleotides read TGCGCCAGCAGCTATAGGGACAGCCCCTACGAGCAGTACTTC. This encodes CASSYRDSPYEQYF.

The chain links TRBV27 to TRBJ1-2; tentatively, D is TRBD1 (5 bases). This CDR3 region has 12 residues. The germline V gene encodes CDR1 MNHEY and CDR2 SMNVEV (reference sequence). V lost 10 bases and J lost 2, with 11 bases in between. The CDR3 DNA reads TGTGCCACAGGCGGGGGGAACTATGGCTACACCTTC. The encoded protein is CATGGGNYGYTF.

V is TRBV11-2 and J is TRBJ2-3; TRBD2 aligns across 8 bases. V lost 6 bases and J lost 0; bases outside the gene matches: 5. CDR3 length: 15 amino acids. The germline gives CDR1 SGHAT, CDR2 FQNNGV. Here the CDR3 reads CASSLLAASTDTQYF. CDR3 DNA: TGTGCCAGCAGTCTACTAGCGGCTAGCACAGATACGCAGTATTTT.

The DNA of the CDR3 is TGTGCCAGCAGCCTCACCGGCTCATTAGGACAGTACAATGAGCAGTTCTTC. Translation gives CASSLTGSLGQYNEQFF. The chain has TRBV7-9 and TRBJ2-1; possible D gene TRBD1, 6 bases. The V gene lost 5 bases and the J gene lost 4 bases, with 21 bases spanning the gap. The CDR3 spans 17 residues. Per the germline V gene, CDR1 is SEHNR and CDR2 is FQNEAQ (reference sequence).

This clone was seen once. This rearrangement joins TRBV19 to TRBJ2-7; 9 positions match TRBD1. The V gene end was trimmed by 4 bases and the J gene end by 4 bases; junction bases not matched to a gene: 8. From germline, CDR1 is LNHDA and CDR2 SQIVND (reference sequence). This CDR3 region has 15 residues. The CDR3: CASSSDLDRGYEQYF. The DNA of the CDR3 is TGTGCCAGTAGTAGCGACTTGGACAGGGGTTACGAGCAGTACTTC.

Here the CDR3 reads CASSQGDRIYGYTF. The CDR3 nucleotides read TGCGCCAGCAGCCAAGGGGACAGGATCTATGGCTACACCTTC. This sequence joins TRBV4-3 and TRBJ1-2; the match to TRBD1 covers 8 bases. This CDR3 region has 14 residues. The V and J ends lost 1 base and 4 bases, in that order; junction bases with no gene match: 2. Germline CDR1 reads LGHNA; CDR2 reads YSLEER.

The rearrangement links TRBV19 to TRBJ1-5; no definite D call. The CDR3 contains 14 residues. V lost 3 bases, J lost 7 bases, and 13 bases lay in between. The germline V gene has CDR1 LNHDA and CDR2 SQIVND (reference sequence). The CDR3 DNA follows: TGTGCCAGTAGTATTGGCCTTAACCAACAGCCCCAGCATTTT. Translation gives CASSIGLNQQPQHF.

The V call is TRBV6-1, the J call TRBJ2-3, with 13 bases that match TRBD2. With V trimmed by 3 bases and J by 4 bases, 4 bases remained unmatched. This CDR3 contains 16 residues. Per the germline V gene, CDR1 is MNHNS and CDR2 is SASEGT. The CDR3 DNA sequence: TGTGCCAGCAGTGACCAACTAGCGGGAGGGCCAGATACGCAGTATTTT. It yields the protein CASSDQLAGGPDTQYF.

This chain connects TRBV19 to TRBJ2-2; the match to TRBD1 covers 7 bases. V lost 6 bases and J lost 3; bases outside the gene matches: 4. Germline V gene sequence: CDR1 LNHDA, CDR2 SQIVND (reference sequence). The CDR3 is made up of 14 amino acids. The CDR3 spells CASSRDSHTGELFF. In DNA form, the CDR3 reads TGTGCCAGTAGCCGGGACAGCCACACCGGGGAGCTGTTTTTT. The full variable domain, completed using reference TRBV19 and TRBJ2-2, is DGGITQSPKYLFRKEGQNVTLSCEQNLNHDAMYWYRQDPGQGLRLIYYSQIVNDFQKGDIAEGYSVSREKKESFPLTVTSAQKNPTAFYLCASSRDSHTGELFFGEGSRLTVL.

V usage is TRBV2 and J usage is TRBJ1-2; tentative D call: TRBD1 (5 bases). The ends were cut back, 2 bases at V and 4 bases at J, with 11 bases in the middle. The CDR3 length is 14 residues. The germline CDR1 and CDR2 sequences are SNHLY and FYNNEI. The CDR3: CASSELQDGYGYTF. CDR3 nucleotide sequence: TGTGCCAGCAGTGAACTACAGGATGGCTATGGCTACACCTTC.

V and J are TRBV7-9 and TRBJ2-3, with 7 positions matching TRBD2. Germline V CDR1 and CDR2: SEHNR, FQNEAQ (reference sequence). Trimming removed 3 bases from V and 3 bases from J; junction bases left unmatched: 3. The CDR3 consists of 14 residues. As DNA, the CDR3 is TGTGCCAGCAGCTTTGCCGGGGGGACAGATACGCAGTATTTT. As protein: CASSFAGGTDTQYF.